This T cell receptor (beta chain) was found in a study of T cells expressing NK-cell markers. The CDR3 spans 17 residues. Germline V CDR1 and CDR2: MDHEN, SYDVKM. TCRdb reanalyzed the 5' RACE reads and collapses them to one entry per CDR3 protein, without DNA. Recorded for this sample: roughly 350,000 distinct CDR3 sequences. As for this clonotype: Its antigen is unidentified.

Study conclusions and caveats: Questions lingered over whether expanded NKG2C+ T cell clones were HCMV-specific.

Sequenced sample: blood T cells: a sorted CD56 or NKG2C T cell subset, CD4+ or CD8+ T cells, or bulk PBMC T cells (not recorded which). The source is a man between 18 and 69 years old in good health. The chain links TRBV28 to TRBJ2-2; TCRdb's assignment of TRBD1 cannot be checked, as there is no DNA. The CDR3 reads CASRTPGWTGNTGELFF.